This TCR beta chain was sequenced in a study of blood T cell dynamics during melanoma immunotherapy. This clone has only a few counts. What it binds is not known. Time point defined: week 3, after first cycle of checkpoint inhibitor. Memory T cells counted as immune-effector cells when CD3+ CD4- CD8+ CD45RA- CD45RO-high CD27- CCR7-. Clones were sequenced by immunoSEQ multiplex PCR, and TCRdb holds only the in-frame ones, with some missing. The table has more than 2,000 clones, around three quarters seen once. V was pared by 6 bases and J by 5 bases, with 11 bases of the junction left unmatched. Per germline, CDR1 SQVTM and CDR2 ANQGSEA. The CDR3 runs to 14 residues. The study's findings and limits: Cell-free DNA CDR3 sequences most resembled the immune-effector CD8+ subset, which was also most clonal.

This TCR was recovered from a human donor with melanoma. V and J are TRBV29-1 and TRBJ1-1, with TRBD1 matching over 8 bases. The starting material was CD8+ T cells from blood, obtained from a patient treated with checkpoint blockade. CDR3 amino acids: CSVHNDRGRTEAFF. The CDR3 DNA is TGCAGCGTACACAACGACAGGGGTCGGACTGAAGCTTTCTTT. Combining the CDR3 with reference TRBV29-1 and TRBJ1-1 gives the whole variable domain SAVISQKPSRDICQRGTSLTIQCQVDSQVTMMFWYRQQPGQSLTLIATANQGSEATYESGFVIDKFPISRPNLTFSTLTVSNMSPEDSSIYLCSVHNDRGRTEAFFGQGTRLTVV.